The clone carrying this T cell receptor (beta chain) appeared a few times. The data originate from a study of T cell changes during pregnancy in multiple sclerosis. Assay: immunoSEQ multiplex PCR; the TCRdb copy retains only in-frame clones and omits some. The sample consists of around 100,000 clones, around 93% of them appearing once. Trimming cost V 0 bases and J 5 bases; bases outside gene matches: 5. CDR1 MGHRA and CDR2 YSYEKL come from the germline V gene. The CDR3 is made up of 15 amino acids. Source: peripheral blood, taken after pregnancy. The TCR was taken from a female donor with multiple sclerosis, enrolled in a pregnancy study. J is TRBJ2-3 and V is TRBV4-1; 7 nucleotides agree with TRBD2. CDR3 sequence: CASSQDLAVVDTQYF. CDR3 nucleotide sequence: TGCGCCAGCAGCCAAGATCTAGCGGTTGTAGATACGCAGTATTTT.